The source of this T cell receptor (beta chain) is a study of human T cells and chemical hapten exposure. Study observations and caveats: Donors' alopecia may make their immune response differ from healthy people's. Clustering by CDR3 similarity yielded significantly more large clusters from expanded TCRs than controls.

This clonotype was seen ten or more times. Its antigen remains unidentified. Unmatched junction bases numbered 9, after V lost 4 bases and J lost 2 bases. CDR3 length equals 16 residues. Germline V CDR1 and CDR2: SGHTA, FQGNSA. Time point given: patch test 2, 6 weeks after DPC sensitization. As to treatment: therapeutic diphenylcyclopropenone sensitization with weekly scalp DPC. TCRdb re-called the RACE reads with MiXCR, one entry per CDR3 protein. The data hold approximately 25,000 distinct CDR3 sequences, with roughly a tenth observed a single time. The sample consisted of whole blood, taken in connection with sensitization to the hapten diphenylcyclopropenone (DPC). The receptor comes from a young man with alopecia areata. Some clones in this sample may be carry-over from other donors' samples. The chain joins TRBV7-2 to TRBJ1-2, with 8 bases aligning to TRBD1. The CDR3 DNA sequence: TGTGCCAGCAGCTCCCCTGGACAGGGCCGAAACTATGGCTACACCTTC. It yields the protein CASSSPGQGRNYGYTF.